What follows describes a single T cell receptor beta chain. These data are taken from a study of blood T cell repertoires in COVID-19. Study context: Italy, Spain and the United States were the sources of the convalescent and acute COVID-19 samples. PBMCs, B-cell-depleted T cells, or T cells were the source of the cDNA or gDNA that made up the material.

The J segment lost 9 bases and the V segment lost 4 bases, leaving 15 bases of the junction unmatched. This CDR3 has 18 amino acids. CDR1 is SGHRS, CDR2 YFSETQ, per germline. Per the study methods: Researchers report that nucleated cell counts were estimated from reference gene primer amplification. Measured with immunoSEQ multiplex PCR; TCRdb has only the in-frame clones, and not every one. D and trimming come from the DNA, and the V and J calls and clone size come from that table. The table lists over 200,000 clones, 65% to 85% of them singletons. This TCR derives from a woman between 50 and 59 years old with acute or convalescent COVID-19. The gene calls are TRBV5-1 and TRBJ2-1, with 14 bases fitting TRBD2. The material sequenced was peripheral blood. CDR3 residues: CASSPGTSGSLGASEQFF. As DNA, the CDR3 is TGCGCCAGCAGCCCCGGGACTAGCGGGAGTCTCGGAGCTAGTGAGCAGTTCTTC.